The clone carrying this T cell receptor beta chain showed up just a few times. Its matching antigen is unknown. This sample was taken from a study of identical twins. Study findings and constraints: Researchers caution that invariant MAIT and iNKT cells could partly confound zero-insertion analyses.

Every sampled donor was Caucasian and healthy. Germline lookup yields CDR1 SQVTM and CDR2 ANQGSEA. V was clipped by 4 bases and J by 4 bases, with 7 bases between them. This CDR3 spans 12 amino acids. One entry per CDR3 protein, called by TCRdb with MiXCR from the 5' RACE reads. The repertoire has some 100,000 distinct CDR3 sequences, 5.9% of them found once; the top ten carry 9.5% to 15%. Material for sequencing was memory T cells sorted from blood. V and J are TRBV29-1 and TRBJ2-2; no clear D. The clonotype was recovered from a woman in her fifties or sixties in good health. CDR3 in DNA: TGCAGCGTTGTGTGCCCCACCGGGGAGCTGTTTTTT. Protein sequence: CSVVCPTGELFF.